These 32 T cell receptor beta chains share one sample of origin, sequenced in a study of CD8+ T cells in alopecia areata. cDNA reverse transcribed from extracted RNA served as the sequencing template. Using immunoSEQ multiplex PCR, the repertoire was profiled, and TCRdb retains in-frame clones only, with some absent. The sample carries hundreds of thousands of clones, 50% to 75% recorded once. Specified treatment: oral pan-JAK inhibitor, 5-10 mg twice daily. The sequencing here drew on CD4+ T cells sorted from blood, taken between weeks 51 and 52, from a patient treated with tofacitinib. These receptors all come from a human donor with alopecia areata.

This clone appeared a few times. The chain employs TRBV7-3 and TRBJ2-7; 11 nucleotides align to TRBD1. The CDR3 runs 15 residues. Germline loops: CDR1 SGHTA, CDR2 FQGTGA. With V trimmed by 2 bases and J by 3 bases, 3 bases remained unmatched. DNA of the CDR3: TGTGCCAGCAGCTTAGATGGGACAGGGGGCTACGAGCAGTACTTC. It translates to CASSLDGTGGYEQYF. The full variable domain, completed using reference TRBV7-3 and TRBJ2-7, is GAGVSQTPSNKVTEKGKYVELRCDPISGHTALYWYRQSLGQGPEFLIYFQGTGAADDSGLPNDRFFAVRPEGSVSTLKIQRTERGDSAVYLCASSLDGTGGYEQYFGPGTRLTVT.

DNA of the CDR3: TGTGCCATCCAAGATGGGACAGATACGCAGTATTTT. This codes for CAIQDGTDTQYF. The chain uses TRBV10-3 and TRBJ2-3; D unclear. Germline CDR1 ENHRY, CDR2 SYGVKD. This CDR3 spans 12 amino acids. V lost 8 bases and J 3 bases, leaving 9 bases between the germline ends.

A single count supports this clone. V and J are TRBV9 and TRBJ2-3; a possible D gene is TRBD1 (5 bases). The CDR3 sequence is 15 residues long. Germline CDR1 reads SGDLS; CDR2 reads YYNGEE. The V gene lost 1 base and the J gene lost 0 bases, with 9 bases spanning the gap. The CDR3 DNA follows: TGTGCCAGCAGCGTAAGGGGAATTAGCACAGATACGCAGTATTTT. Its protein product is CASSVRGISTDTQYF.

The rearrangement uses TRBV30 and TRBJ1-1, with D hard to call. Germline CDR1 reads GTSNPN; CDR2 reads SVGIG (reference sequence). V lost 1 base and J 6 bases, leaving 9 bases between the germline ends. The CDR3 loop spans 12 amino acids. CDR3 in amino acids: CAWSGGVAEAFF. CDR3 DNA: TGTGCCTGGAGTGGGGGAGTGGCTGAAGCTTTCTTT.

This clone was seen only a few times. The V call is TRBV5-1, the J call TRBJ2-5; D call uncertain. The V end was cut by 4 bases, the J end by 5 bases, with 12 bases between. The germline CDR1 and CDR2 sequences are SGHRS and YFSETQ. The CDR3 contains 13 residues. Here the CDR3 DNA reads TGCGCCAGCAGCCCCGACACTGGGGAGACCCAGTACTTC. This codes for CASSPDTGETQYF. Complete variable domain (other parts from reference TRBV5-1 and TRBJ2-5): KAGVTQTPRYLIKTRGQQVTLSCSPISGHRSVSWYQQTPGQGLQFLFEYFSETQRNKGNFPGRFSGRQFSNSRSEMNVSTLELGDSALYLCASSPDTGETQYFGPGTRLLVL.

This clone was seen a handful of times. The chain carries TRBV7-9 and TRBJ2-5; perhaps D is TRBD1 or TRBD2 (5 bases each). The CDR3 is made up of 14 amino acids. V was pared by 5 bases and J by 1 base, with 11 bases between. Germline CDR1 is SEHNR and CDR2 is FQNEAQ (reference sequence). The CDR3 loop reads CASSPGTVQETQYF. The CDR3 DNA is TGTGCCAGCAGCCCCGGGACGGTCCAAGAGACCCAGTACTTC.

The CDR3 loop is CASSTQPGTSGGNTGELFF. The CDR3 nucleotides read TGTGCCAGCAGCACCCAACCCGGGACTAGCGGGGGAAACACCGGGGAGCTGTTTTTT. The V gene is TRBV9, the J gene TRBJ2-2; 14 bases line up with TRBD2. V trimming: 4 bases; J trimming: 2 bases; junction bases outside the gene matches: 10. The CDR3 has 19 amino acids. Germline loops: CDR1 SGDLS, CDR2 YYNGEE.

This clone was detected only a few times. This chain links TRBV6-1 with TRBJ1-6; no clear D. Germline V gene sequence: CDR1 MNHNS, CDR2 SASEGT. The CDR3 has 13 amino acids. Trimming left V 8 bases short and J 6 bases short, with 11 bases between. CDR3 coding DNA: TGTGCCAGCCTGTGGTCGACTAATTCACCCCTCCACTTT. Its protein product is CASLWSTNSPLHF.

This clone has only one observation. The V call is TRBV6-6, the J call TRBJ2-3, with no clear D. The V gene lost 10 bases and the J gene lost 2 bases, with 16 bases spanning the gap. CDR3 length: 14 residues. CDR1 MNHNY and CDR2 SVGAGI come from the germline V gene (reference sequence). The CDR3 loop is CATHRVEPTDTQYF. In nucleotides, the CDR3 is TGTGCCACCCACCGAGTAGAACCCACAGATACGCAGTATTTT.

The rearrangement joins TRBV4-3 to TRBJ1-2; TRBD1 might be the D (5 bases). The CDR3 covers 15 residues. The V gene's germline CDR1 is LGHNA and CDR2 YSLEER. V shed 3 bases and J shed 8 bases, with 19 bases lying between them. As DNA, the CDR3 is TGCGCCAGCAGCCAGGATTCGGGGGGTCTCGCCGGCTACACCTTC. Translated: CASSQDSGGLAGYTF.

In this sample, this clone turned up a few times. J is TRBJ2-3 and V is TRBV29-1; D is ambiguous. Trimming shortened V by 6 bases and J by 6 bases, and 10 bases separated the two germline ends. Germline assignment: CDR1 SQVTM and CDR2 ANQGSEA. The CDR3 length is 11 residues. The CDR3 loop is CSVSLPDTQYF. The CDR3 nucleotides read TGCAGCGTCTCCCTTCCGGATACGCAGTATTTT.

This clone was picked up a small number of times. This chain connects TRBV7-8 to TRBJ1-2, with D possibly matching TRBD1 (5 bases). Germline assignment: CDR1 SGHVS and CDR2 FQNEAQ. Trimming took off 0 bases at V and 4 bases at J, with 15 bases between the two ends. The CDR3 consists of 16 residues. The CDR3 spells CASSLAFRGPTYGYTF. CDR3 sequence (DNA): TGTGCCAGCAGCTTAGCGTTCCGGGGCCCGACCTATGGCTACACCTTC.

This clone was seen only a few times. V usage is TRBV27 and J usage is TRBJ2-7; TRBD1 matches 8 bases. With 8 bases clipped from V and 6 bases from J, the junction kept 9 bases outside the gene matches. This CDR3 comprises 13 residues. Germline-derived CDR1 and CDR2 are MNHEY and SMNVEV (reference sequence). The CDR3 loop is CASSHFTGGEQYF. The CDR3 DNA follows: TGTGCCAGCTCCCACTTCACAGGGGGCGAGCAGTACTTC.

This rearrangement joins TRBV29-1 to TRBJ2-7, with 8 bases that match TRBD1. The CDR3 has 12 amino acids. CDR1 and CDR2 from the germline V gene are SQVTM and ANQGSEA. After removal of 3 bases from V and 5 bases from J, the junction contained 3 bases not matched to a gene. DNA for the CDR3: TGCAGCGTTGACTTGGGACAGGACGAGCAGTACTTC. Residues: CSVDLGQDEQYF.

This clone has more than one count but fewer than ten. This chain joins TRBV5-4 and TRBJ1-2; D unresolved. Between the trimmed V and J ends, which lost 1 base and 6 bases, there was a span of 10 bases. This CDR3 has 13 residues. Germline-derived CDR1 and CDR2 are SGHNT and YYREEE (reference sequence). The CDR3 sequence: CASSLRFQDGYTF. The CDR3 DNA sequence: TGTGCCAGCAGCTTGAGGTTCCAGGATGGCTACACCTTC.

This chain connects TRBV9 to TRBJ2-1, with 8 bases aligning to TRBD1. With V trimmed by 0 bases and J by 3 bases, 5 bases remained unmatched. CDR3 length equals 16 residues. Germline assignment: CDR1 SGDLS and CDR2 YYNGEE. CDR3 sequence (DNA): TGTGCCAGCAGCGTAGTGGCCGGGACAGGCTACAATGAGCAGTTCTTC. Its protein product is CASSVVAGTGYNEQFF.

The CDR3 region is CASSHFDKNGYTF. Here the CDR3 DNA reads TGTGCCAGCAGCCACTTTGACAAGAATGGCTACACCTTC. The chain links TRBV5-4 to TRBJ1-2; D is unclear. Per germline, CDR1 SGHNT and CDR2 YYREEE (reference sequence). V was clipped by 4 bases and J by 6 bases, with 13 bases between them. The CDR3 totals 13 residues.

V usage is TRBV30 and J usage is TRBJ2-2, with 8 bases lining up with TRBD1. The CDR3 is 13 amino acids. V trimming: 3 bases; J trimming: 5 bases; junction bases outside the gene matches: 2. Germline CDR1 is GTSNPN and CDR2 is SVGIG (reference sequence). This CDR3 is CAWSTGGTGELFF. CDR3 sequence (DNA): TGTGCCTGGAGCACAGGGGGGACCGGGGAGCTGTTTTTT.

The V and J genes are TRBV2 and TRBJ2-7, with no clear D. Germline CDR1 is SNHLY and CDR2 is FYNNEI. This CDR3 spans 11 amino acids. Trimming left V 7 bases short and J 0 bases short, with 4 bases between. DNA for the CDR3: TGTGCCAGCAAGGACTCCTACGAGCAGTACTTC. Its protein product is CASKDSYEQYF.

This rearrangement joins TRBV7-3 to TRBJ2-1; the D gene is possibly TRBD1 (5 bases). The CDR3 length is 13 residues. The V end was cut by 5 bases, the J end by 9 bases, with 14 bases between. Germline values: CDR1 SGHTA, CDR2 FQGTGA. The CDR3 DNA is TGTGCCAGCAGCACTCACAGTAGGGGTGAGCAGTTCTTC. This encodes CASSTHSRGEQFF.

The chain's CDR3 is CASSYSNPPLAGEQFF. The CDR3 nucleotides read TGTGCCAGCAGTTACTCGAATCCCCCACTAGCGGGGGAGCAGTTCTTC. The J gene is TRBJ2-1, the V gene TRBV6-5; 10 bases are a match to TRBD2. Unmatched junction bases numbered 9, after V lost 0 bases and J lost 10 bases. CDR3 length: 16 amino acids. The germline gives CDR1 MNHEY, CDR2 SVGAGI.

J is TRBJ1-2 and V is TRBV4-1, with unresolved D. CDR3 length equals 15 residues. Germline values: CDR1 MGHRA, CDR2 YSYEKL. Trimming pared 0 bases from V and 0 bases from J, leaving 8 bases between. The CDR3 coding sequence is TGCGCCAGCAGCCAAGAGGGCCGCTCTAACTATGGCTACACCTTC. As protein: CASSQEGRSNYGYTF.

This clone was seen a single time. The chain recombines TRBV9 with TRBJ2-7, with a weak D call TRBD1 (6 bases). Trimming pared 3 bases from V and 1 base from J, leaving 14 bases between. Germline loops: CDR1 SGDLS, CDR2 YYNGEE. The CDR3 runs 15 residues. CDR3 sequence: CASSASQGTSYEQYF. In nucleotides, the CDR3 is TGTGCCAGCAGCGCGTCACAGGGTACTTCCTACGAGCAGTACTTC.

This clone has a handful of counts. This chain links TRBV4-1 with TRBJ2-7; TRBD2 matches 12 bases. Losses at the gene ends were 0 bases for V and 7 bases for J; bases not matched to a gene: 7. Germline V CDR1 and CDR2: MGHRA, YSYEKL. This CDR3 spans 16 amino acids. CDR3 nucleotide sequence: TGCGCCAGCAGCCAAGATGCACTAGCGGGGGGTTGGGAGCAGTACTTC. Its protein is CASSQDALAGGWEQYF.

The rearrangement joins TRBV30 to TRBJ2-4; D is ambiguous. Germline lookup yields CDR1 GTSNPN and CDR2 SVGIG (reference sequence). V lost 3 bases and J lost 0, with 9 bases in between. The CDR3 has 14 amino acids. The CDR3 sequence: CAWSPPSAKNIQYF. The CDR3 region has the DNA TGTGCCTGGAGCCCCCCGTCAGCCAAAAACATTCAGTACTTC. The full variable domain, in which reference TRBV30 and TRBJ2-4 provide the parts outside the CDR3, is SQTIHQWPATLVQPVGSPLSLECTVEGTSNPNLYWYRQAAGRGLQLLFYSVGIGQISSEVPQNLSASRPQDRQFILSSKKLLLSDSGFYLCAWSPPSAKNIQYFGAGTRLSVL.

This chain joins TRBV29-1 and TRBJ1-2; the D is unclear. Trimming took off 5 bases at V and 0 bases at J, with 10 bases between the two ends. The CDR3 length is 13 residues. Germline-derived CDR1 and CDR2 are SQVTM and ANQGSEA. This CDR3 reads CSVLAAANYGYTF. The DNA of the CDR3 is TGCAGCGTTCTGGCGGCCGCTAACTATGGCTACACCTTC.

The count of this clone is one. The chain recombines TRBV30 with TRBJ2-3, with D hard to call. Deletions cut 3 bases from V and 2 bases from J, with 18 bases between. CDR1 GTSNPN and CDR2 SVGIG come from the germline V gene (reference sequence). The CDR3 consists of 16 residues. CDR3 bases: TGTGCCTGGAGCCTATGGGGTACTACCAACACAGATACGCAGTATTTT. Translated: CAWSLWGTTNTDTQYF.

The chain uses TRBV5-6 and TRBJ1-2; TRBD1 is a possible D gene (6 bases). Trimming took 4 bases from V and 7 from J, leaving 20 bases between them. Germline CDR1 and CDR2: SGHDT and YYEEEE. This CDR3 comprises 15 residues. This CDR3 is CASSAAGGPGAGYTF. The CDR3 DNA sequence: TGTGCCAGCAGCGCTGCCGGGGGGCCGGGGGCTGGCTACACCTTC.

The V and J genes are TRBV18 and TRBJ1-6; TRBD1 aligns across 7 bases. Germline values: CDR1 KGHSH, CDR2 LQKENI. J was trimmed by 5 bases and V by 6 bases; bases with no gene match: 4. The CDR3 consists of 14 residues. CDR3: CASSGGTDNSPLHF. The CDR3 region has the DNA TGTGCCAGCTCCGGCGGGACAGATAATTCACCCCTCCACTTT. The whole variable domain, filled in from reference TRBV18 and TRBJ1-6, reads NAGVMQNPRHLVRRRGQEARLRCSPMKGHSHVYWYRQLPEEGLKFMVYLQKENIIDESGMPKERFSAEFPKEGPSILRIQQVVRGDSAAYFCASSGGTDNSPLHFGNGTRLTVT.

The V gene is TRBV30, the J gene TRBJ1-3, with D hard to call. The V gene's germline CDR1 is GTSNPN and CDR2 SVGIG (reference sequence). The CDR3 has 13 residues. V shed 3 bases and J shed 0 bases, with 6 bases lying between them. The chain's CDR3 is CAWSVYSGNTIYF. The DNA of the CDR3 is TGTGCCTGGAGCGTTTACTCTGGAAACACCATATATTTT. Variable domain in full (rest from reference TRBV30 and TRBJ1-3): SQTIHQWPATLVQPVGSPLSLECTVEGTSNPNLYWYRQAAGRGLQLLFYSVGIGQISSEVPQNLSASRPQDRQFILSSKKLLLSDSGFYLCAWSVYSGNTIYFGEGSWLTVV.

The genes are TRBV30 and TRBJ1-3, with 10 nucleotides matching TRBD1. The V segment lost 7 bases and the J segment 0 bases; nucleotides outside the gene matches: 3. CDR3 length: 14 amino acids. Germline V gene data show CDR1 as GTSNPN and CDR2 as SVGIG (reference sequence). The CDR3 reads CASRDRGSGNTIYF. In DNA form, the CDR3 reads TGTGCCTCGCGGGACAGGGGCTCTGGAAACACCATATATTTT.

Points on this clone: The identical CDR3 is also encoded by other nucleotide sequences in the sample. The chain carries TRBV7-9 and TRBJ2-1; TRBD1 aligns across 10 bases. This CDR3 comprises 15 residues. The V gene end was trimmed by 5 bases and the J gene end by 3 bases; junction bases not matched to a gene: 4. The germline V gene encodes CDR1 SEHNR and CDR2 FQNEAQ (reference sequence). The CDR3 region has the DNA TGTGCCAGCAGCCCCGGACAGGGGGACTACAATGAGCAGTTCTTC. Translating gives CASSPGQGDYNEQFF.